These 27 T cell receptor beta chains were sequenced from one sample in a study of T-cell memory formation after mild COVID-19 (dated by TCRdb to the early 2020s). The receptor library was made with 5' RACE. The sequencer was an Illumina NovaSeq 6000. TCRdb handled the public reads itself, with Q25 trimming in fastp and clone calling in MiXCR, and kept productive beta chains. Rows are combined by CDR3 protein, so each entry shows the most common genes and DNA. This sample lists 350,000 to 500,000 distinct CDR3 sequences; about 20% were detected once. The leading ten clones occupy roughly 21% of the sample. The sequenced material came from PBMCs or a T cell subset sorted from them (not recorded which). The receptors shown here come from a man aged 18 to 35 who had mild COVID-19 (a few samples of this study predate the infection). The sample titles of this study are shuffled in the database, so cell type and time point are left out; the donor was told from shared clones.

This clonotype was found a few times. The CDR3 region has the DNA TGCAGCTCCCAGTCCGGGGGAAGAGGCAATCAGCCCCAGCATTTT. This encodes CSSQSGGRGNQPQHF. J is TRBJ1-5 and V is TRBV20-1; tentatively, D is TRBD1 (5 bases). The CDR3 length is 15 residues. Germline loops: CDR1 DFQATT, CDR2 SNEGSKA (reference sequence).

J is TRBJ2-5 and V is TRBV9, with D perhaps TRBD2 (6 bases). Germline values: CDR1 SGDLS, CDR2 YYNGEE. Trimming cost V 2 bases and J 3 bases, with 14 bases left between them. There are 15 residues in the CDR3. The CDR3 here is CASSVRDFEEETQYF. Here the CDR3 DNA reads TGTGCCAGCAGCGTCCGGGACTTCGAAGAAGAGACCCAGTACTTC.

This clonotype turned up a few times. The rearrangement links TRBV12-3 or TRBV12-4 to TRBJ1-2, with D perhaps TRBD1 (5 bases). The CDR3 has 13 amino acids. V shed 6 bases and J shed 3 bases, with 11 bases lying between them. The CDR3 spells CASSQSQDYGYTF. The CDR3, as DNA: TGTGCCAGCAGCCAATCACAGGACTATGGCTACACCTTC.

The chain joins TRBV10-3 to TRBJ1-1; D unclear. Germline V gene lookup returns CDR1 ENHRY and CDR2 SYGVKD. The CDR3 is 12 amino acids. The V end was cut by 3 bases, the J end by 5 bases, with 7 bases between. The CDR3 DNA sequence: TGTGCCATCAGTGAAGAAAGGACTGAAGCTTTCTTT. Translation gives CAISEERTEAFF.

The chain couples TRBV4-2 to TRBJ2-7; D unclear. Germline V gene lookup returns CDR1 LGHNA and CDR2 YNFKEQ. The CDR3 totals 15 residues. V lost 0 bases, J lost 4 bases, and 13 bases lay in between. In DNA, the CDR3 is TGTGCCAGCAGCCAAGAAGCCCAGGTGGTTTACGAGCAGTACTTC. This sequence encodes CASSQEAQVVYEQYF.

The chain employs TRBV7-2 and TRBJ2-3; the match to TRBD2 covers 14 bases. This CDR3 spans 16 amino acids. Trimming cost V 5 bases and J 5 bases; bases outside gene matches: 6. Germline CDR1 is SGHTA and CDR2 is FQGNSA. The CDR3 DNA follows: TGTGCCAGCAGCAAGACTAGCGGGGGGGCCAGAGATACGCAGTATTTT. Its protein product is CASSKTSGGARDTQYF.

The V gene is TRBV20-1, the J gene TRBJ1-4; no reliable D call. V was clipped by 0 bases and J by 10 bases, with 9 bases between them. The CDR3 runs to 12 residues. The germline CDR1 and CDR2 sequences are DFQATT and SNEGSKA (reference sequence). The CDR3 protein is CSARDLRGKLFF. CDR3 sequence (DNA): TGCAGTGCTAGAGATCTGAGAGGAAAACTGTTTTTT.

The CDR3 coding sequence is TGCGCCAGCAGCCCGATGGGACATCGTACGACCTCCTACGAGCAGTACTTC. Translation gives CASSPMGHRTTSYEQYF. The gene calls are TRBV5-1 and TRBJ2-7; TRBD1 might be the D (6 bases). The CDR3 is made up of 17 amino acids. V was trimmed by 4 bases and J by 0 bases, leaving 20 bases between them. Germline CDR1 SGHRS, CDR2 YFSETQ.

This chain uses TRBV7-2 with TRBJ2-1; 12 nucleotides match TRBD2. Germline CDR1 SGHTA, CDR2 FQGNSA. The V and J ends lost 3 bases and 15 bases, in that order; junction bases with no gene match: 15. The CDR3 runs 16 residues. DNA of the CDR3: TGTGCCAGCAGCTTCTTAATGACTAGCGGGGGAGCCCCGCCGTTCTTC. Amino acid sequence: CASSFLMTSGGAPPFF. The full variable domain, in which reference TRBV7-2 and TRBJ2-1 provide the parts outside the CDR3, is GAGVSQSPSNKVTEKGKDVELRCDPISGHTALYWYRQSLGQGLEFLIYFQGNSAPDKSGLPSDRFSAERTGGSVSTLTIQRTQQEDSAVYLCASSFLMTSGGAPPFFGPGTRLTVL.

This clonotype appeared a few times. The chain couples TRBV3-1 to TRBJ2-3; 10 bases are shared with TRBD1. The CDR3 covers 17 residues. Losses at the gene ends were 4 bases for V and 4 bases for J; bases not matched to a gene: 11. The V gene's germline CDR1 is LGHDT and CDR2 YNNKEL (reference sequence). The DNA for the CDR3 is TGTGCCAGCAGCCTCCTTGACGGGACAGGGGTGGCAGATACGCAGTATTTT. Its translation: CASSLLDGTGVADTQYF.

The chain couples TRBV6-2 or TRBV6-3 to TRBJ1-5; TRBD1 is a possible D gene (5 bases). V was shortened by 7 bases and J by 0 bases, with 10 bases between the two germline ends. This CDR3 is built from 14 residues. CDR1 is MNHEY and CDR2 is SVGEGT in the germline V gene. CDR3 nucleotides: TGTGCCAGCAACGGACAAGATAGCAATCAGCCCCAGCATTTT. Amino acids: CASNGQDSNQPQHF.

The table lists this clonotype with a few counts. This sequence joins TRBV4-2 and TRBJ2-1; unclear D gene. The CDR3 loop spans 17 amino acids. V lost 2 bases, J lost 5 bases, and 19 bases lay in between. CDR1 LGHNA and CDR2 YNFKEQ come from the germline V gene. The CDR3 sequence is CASSQLKRRDGDNEQFF. CDR3 in DNA: TGTGCCAGCAGCCAATTGAAGCGACGAGATGGCGACAATGAGCAGTTCTTC.

This clonotype was counted only a few times. V and J are TRBV12-3 or TRBV12-4 and TRBJ2-1; TRBD2 might be the D (5 bases). There are 12 residues in the CDR3. Trimming shortened V by 6 bases and J by 10 bases, and 13 bases separated the two germline ends. The CDR3 coding sequence is TGTGCCAGCAGCTTGGACTCCCAGGAGCAGTTCTTC. Encoded protein: CASSLDSQEQFF.

This clonotype turned up a few times. V usage is TRBV23-1 and J usage is TRBJ2-7; 9 bases are shared with TRBD1. TRBV23-1 is an ORF, with its function uncertain. The CDR3 is 16 amino acids. J lost 3 bases, V lost 4 bases, and 10 bases had no gene match. The CDR3 DNA reads as TGCGCCAGCAGTCTCCGGCAGGGGACAGGGCTCTACGAGCAGTACGTC. Translation: CASSLRQGTGLYEQYV.

In its sample, this clonotype was seen many times. The gene calls are TRBV20-1 and TRBJ1-6; D is undetermined. Trimming pared 5 bases from V and 6 bases from J, leaving 11 bases between. The length of the CDR3 is 13 residues. The germline gives CDR1 DFQATT, CDR2 SNEGSKA (reference sequence). The CDR3 nucleotides are TGCAGTGCTGACCGGGATATTAATTCACCCCTCCACTTT. The encoded protein is CSADRDINSPLHF.

This clonotype showed up just a few times. This chain joins TRBV7-6 and TRBJ2-1; D uncertain. The V gene's germline CDR1 is SGHVS and CDR2 FNYEAQ. The length of the CDR3 is 17 residues. V gave up 0 bases and J gave up 0 bases, with 12 bases separating them. DNA for the CDR3: TGTGCCAGCAGCTTAGCTGGGGTGGGAAGCTCCTACAATGAGCAGTTCTTC. Translated, it gives CASSLAGVGSSYNEQFF.

The count of this clonotype is one. The chain employs TRBV15 and TRBJ1-6; no definite D call. Per germline, CDR1 LNHNV and CDR2 YYDKDF (reference sequence). CDR3 size: 16 residues. Trimming removed 0 bases from V and 6 bases from J, with 12 bases in between. The CDR3 sequence is CATSRDMGLSNSPLHF. The CDR3 DNA reads TGTGCCACCAGCAGAGACATGGGTCTCTCTAATTCACCCCTCCACTTT.

The J gene is TRBJ2-4, the V gene TRBV4-3; D uncertain. V was pared by 2 bases and J by 5 bases, with 10 bases between. The CDR3 loop spans 14 amino acids. Per germline, CDR1 LGHNA and CDR2 YSLEER. The chain's CDR3 is CASSQNWVENIQYF. The CDR3 DNA is TGCGCCAGCAGCCAAAACTGGGTCGAAAACATTCAGTACTTC.

The J gene is TRBJ1-1, the V gene TRBV7-9, with a weak D call TRBD1 (6 bases). From germline, CDR1 is SEHNR and CDR2 FQNEAQ (reference sequence). V lost 8 bases and J 5 bases, leaving 21 bases between the germline ends. There are 15 residues in the CDR3. This chain's CDR3 is CASGQLRGIKTEAFF. In DNA, the CDR3 is TGTGCCAGCGGACAATTAAGGGGGATTAAGACTGAAGCTTTCTTT.

The genes are TRBV12-3 or TRBV12-4 and TRBJ2-2; D uncertain. Trimming pared 3 bases from V and 6 bases from J, leaving 8 bases between. CDR3 length: 13 amino acids. This chain's CDR3 is CASSFEVPGELFF. For the CDR3, the DNA is TGTGCCAGCAGTTTCGAGGTTCCCGGGGAGCTGTTTTTT.

This clonotype was counted many times. The chain uses TRBV12-3 or TRBV12-4 and TRBJ2-2; unclear D gene. The CDR3 is made up of 15 amino acids. The V and J ends lost 1 base and 0 bases respectively, with 6 bases between them. The CDR3 nucleotides are TGTGCCAGCAGTTTAGGGCCGACGAACACCGGGGAGCTGTTTTTT. Residues: CASSLGPTNTGELFF.

The table lists this clonotype with many counts. The gene calls are TRBV3-1 and TRBJ2-7; D is ambiguous. The CDR3 extends over 15 amino acids. Germline-derived CDR1 and CDR2 are LGHDT and YNNKEL (reference sequence). Trimming shortened V by 0 bases and J by 0 bases, and 9 bases separated the two germline ends. The CDR3 bases are TGTGCCAGCAGCCAAGATCCGGGTAGCTCCTACGAGCAGTACTTC. Its translation: CASSQDPGSSYEQYF.

The chain is built from TRBV5-1 and TRBJ1-4; 7 bases map to TRBD1. The germline gives CDR1 SGHRS, CDR2 YFSETQ. Unmatched junction bases numbered 3, after V lost 2 bases and J lost 8 bases. The CDR3 covers 13 residues. Here the CDR3 reads CASSFRGGEKLFF. The CDR3 nucleotides are TGCGCCAGCAGCTTCAGGGGGGGGGAAAAACTGTTTTTT.

The chain recombines TRBV6-4 with TRBJ2-3, with 8 bases matching TRBD1. Trimming at V came to 4 bases and at J to 4 bases, leaving 1 base not matched to a gene. The CDR3 runs 13 residues. Germline V gene sequence: CDR1 MRHNA, CDR2 SNTAGT. This CDR3 is CASSGQGSDTQYF. CDR3 coding DNA: TGTGCCAGCAGTGGACAGGGGTCAGATACGCAGTATTTT.

This clonotype occurred a few times. V gene TRBV20-1 combines with J gene TRBJ1-1; TRBD1 matches 9 bases. The J segment lost 3 bases and the V segment lost 0 bases, leaving 5 bases of the junction unmatched. Germline assignment: CDR1 DFQATT and CDR2 SNEGSKA (reference sequence). The CDR3 runs 15 residues. The CDR3 region is CSARDPRQGDTEAFF. Here the CDR3 DNA reads TGCAGTGCTAGAGATCCGAGACAGGGGGACACTGAAGCTTTCTTT.

V is TRBV27 and J is TRBJ2-7, with D perhaps matching TRBD2 (6 bases). Per the germline V gene, CDR1 is MNHEY and CDR2 is SMNVEV (reference sequence). V was pared by 7 bases and J by 4 bases, with 14 bases between. The CDR3 consists of 13 residues. CDR3 loop: CASKPGDSYEQYF. For the CDR3, the DNA is TGTGCCAGCAAACCGGGAGACTCTTACGAGCAGTACTTC.

There are a few counts of this clonotype. V is TRBV5-1 and J is TRBJ2-5, with 8 bases aligning to TRBD2. In germline, CDR1 is SGHRS, CDR2 YFSETQ. V shed 4 bases, J shed 0 bases, and the junction held 8 bases outside the gene matches. This CDR3 region has 16 residues. CDR3 sequence: CASSIGPGGDQETQYF. In DNA, the CDR3 is TGCGCCAGCAGCATTGGGCCGGGGGGGGACCAAGAGACCCAGTACTTC.